The source of this TCR beta chain is a study of spatial heterogeneity in lung cancer. Across the study: Each time, sequencing found more beta-chain sequences than alpha-chain sequences.

This clonotype was detected ten times or more. Antigen unknown. Every TCR cDNA molecule bore a unique molecular identifier. TCRdb re-derived calls from the 5' RACE reads in MiXCR, one entry per CDR3 protein. The table includes approximately 100,000 distinct CDR3 sequences, around 19% detected once. Regarding the study as a whole: Ubiquitous expanded tumor TCRs appeared in blood more at resection than follow-up.

The CDR3 is 14 residues long. With 6 bases removed from V and 0 bases from J, the gap between germline ends came to 6 bases. Germline V lookup: CDR1 ENHRY, CDR2 SYGVKD. This sample's time point: blood at routine non-recurrence follow-up after resection. The source was PBMCs, collected at follow-up. V gene TRBV10-3 combines with J gene TRBJ2-6; D remains ambiguous. The clonotype originates from a male donor with early-stage non-small cell lung cancer. The CDR3 loop is CAIREVSGANVLTF. Written as DNA, the CDR3 is TGTGCCATCAGAGAGGTCTCTGGGGCCAACGTCCTGACTTTC.